This T cell receptor beta chain emerged from a study of long-term antiretroviral therapy in people with HIV. The CDR3 covers 16 residues. Germline assignment: CDR1 MDHEN and CDR2 SYDVKM. V shed 7 bases and J 5 bases; nucleotides not matched to a gene: 11. Assay version v3.0 of immunoSEQ was used, and it was run at survey level. Using immunoSEQ multiplex PCR, the repertoire was profiled, and TCRdb retains in-frame clones only, with some absent. Of some 24,000 clones listed, around 81% are singletons. The source of this sequence is a woman under 30 with HIV. The sequencing here drew on unsorted PBMCs, taken at the start of antiretroviral therapy, before treatment. The V call is TRBV28, the J call TRBJ2-5, with 12 bases matching TRBD1. Here the CDR3 DNA reads TGTGCCAGCAAGGTTTTTGGGACAGGGGGCTTGGAGACCCAGTACTTC. This gives the protein CASKVFGTGGLETQYF.